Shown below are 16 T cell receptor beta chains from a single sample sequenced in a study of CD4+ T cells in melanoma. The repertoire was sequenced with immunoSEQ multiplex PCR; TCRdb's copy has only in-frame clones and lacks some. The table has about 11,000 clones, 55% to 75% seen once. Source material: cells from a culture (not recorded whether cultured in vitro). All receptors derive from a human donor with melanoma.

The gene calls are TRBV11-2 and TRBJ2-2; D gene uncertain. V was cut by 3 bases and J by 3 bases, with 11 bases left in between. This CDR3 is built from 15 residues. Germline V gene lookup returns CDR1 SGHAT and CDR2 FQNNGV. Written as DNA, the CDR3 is TGTGCCAGCAGCTTCAAGGGAAGGGACACCGGGGAGCTGTTTTTT. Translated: CASSFKGRDTGELFF.

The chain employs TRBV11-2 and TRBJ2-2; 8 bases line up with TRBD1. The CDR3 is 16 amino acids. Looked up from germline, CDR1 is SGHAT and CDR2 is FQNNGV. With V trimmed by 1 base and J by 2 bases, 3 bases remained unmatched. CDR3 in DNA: TGTGCCAGCAGCTTAGGGGGACAGGTAAACACCGGGGAGCTGTTTTTT. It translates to CASSLGGQVNTGELFF. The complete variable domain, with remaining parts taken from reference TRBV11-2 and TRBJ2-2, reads EAGVAQSPRYKIIEKRQSVAFWCNPISGHATLYWYQQILGQGPKLLIQFQNNGVVDDSQLPKDRFSAERLKGVDSTLKIQPAKLEDSAVYLCASSLGGQVNTGELFFGEGSRLTVL.

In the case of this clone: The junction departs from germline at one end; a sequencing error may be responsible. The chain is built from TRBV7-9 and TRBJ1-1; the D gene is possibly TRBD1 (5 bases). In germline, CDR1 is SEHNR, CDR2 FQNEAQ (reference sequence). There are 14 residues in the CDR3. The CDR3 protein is CASSSEGMGTEAFF. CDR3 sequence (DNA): TGCGCCAGCAGCTCCGAGGGGATGGGGACTGAAGCTTTCTTT.

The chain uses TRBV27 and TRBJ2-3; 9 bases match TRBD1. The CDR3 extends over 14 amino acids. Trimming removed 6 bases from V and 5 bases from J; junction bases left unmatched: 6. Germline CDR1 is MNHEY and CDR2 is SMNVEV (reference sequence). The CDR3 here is CASRLQGAGDTQYF. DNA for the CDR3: TGTGCCAGCAGGCTACAGGGGGCGGGAGATACGCAGTATTTT.

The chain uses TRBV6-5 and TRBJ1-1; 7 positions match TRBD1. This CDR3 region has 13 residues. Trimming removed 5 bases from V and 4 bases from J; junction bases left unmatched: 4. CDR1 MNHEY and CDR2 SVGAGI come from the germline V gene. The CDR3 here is CASSQRQGTEAFF. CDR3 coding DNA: TGTGCCAGCAGTCAGAGACAGGGCACTGAAGCTTTCTTT.

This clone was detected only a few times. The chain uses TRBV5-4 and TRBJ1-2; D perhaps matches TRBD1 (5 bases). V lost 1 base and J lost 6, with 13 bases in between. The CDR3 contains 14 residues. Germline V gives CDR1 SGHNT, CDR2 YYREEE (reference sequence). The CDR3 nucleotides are TGTGCCAGCAGCTTGCAGGGCCGTCCGGATGGCTACACCTTC. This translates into CASSLQGRPDGYTF.

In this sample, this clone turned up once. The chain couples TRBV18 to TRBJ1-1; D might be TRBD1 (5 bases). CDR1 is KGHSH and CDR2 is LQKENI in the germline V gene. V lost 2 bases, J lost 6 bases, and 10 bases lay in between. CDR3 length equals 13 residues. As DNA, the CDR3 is TGTGCCAGCTCACCAAGGACAACCCCTGAAGCTTTCTTT. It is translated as CASSPRTTPEAFF.

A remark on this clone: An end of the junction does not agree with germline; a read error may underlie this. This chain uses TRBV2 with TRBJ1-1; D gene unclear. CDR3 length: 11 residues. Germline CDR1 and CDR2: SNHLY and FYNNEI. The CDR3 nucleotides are TGTGCCAGCACCGAATGGGTCGTCAAAACTTTT. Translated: CASTEWVVKTF.

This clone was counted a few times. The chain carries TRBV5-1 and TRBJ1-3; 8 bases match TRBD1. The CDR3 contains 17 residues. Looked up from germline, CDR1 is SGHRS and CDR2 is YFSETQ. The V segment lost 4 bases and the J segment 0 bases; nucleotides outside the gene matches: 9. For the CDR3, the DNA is TGCGCCAGCAGCGGGATCGGACAGGGAGACTCTGGAAACACCATATATTTT. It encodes CASSGIGQGDSGNTIYF.

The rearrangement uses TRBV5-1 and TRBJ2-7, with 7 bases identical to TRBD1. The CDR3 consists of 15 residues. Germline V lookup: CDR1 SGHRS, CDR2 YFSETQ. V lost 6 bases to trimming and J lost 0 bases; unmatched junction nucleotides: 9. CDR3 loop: CASNFDRVSSYEQYF. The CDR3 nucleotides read TGCGCCAGCAACTTCGACAGGGTGAGCTCCTACGAGCAGTACTTC.

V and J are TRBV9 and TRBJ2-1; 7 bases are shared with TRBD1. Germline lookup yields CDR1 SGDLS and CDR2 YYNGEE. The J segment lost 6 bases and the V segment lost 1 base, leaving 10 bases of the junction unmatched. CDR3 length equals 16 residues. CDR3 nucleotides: TGTGCCAGCAGCGTATCCGCTCTGAACAGGGGCAATGAGCAGTTCTTC. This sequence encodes CASSVSALNRGNEQFF.

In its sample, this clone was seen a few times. This chain's CDR3 is CASSANPDRFNQPQHF. The DNA for the CDR3 is TGTGCCAGCAGTGCCAACCCCGACAGGTTCAATCAGCCCCAGCATTTT. The V and J genes are TRBV6-1 and TRBJ1-5; TRBD1 might be the D (6 bases). CDR3 length equals 16 residues. CDR1 is MNHNS, CDR2 SASEGT, per germline. The V gene lost 4 bases and the J gene lost 3 bases, with 16 bases spanning the gap.

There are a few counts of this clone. CDR3 nucleotides: TGTGCCAGCCGGACAGGGTCGGCCGGGGAGCTGTTTTTT. This codes for CASRTGSAGELFF. The rearrangement links TRBV2 to TRBJ2-2; TRBD1 matches at 8 bases. This CDR3 has 13 amino acids. Looked up from germline, CDR1 is SNHLY and CDR2 is FYNNEI. Trimming cost V 8 bases and J 6 bases; bases outside gene matches: 5.

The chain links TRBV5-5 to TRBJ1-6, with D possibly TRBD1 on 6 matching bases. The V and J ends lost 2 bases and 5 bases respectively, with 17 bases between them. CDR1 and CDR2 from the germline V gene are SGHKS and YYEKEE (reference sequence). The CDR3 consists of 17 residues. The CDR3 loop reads CASSFSIGGDDNSPLHF. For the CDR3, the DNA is TGTGCCAGCAGCTTCAGTATCGGGGGCGATGATAATTCACCCCTCCACTTT. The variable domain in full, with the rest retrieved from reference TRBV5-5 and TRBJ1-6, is DAGVTQSPTHLIKTRGQQVTLRCSPISGHKSVSWYQQVLGQGPQFIFQYYEKEERGRGNFPDRFSARQFPNYSSELNVNALLLGDSALYLCASSFSIGGDDNSPLHFGNGTRLTVT.

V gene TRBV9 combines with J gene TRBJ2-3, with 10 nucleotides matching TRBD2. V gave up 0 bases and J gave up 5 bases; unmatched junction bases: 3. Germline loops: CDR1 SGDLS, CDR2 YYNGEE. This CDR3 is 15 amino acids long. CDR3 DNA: TGTGCCAGCAGCGTAGAGCGGGGGGGAATAGATACGCAGTATTTT. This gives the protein CASSVERGGIDTQYF.

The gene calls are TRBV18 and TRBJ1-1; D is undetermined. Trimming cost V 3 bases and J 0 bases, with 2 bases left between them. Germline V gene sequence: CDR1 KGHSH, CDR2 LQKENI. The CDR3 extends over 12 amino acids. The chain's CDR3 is CASSPLNTEAFF. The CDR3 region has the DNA TGTGCCAGCTCACCGTTGAACACTGAAGCTTTCTTT. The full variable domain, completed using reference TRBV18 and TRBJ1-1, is NAGVMQNPRHLVRRRGQEARLRCSPMKGHSHVYWYRQLPEEGLKFMVYLQKENIIDESGMPKERFSAEFPKEGPSILRIQQVVRGDSAAYFCASSPLNTEAFFGQGTRLTVV.